The following is a TCR beta chain sequence with its context. The data belong to a study of identical twins. TCRdb re-derived calls from the 5' RACE reads in MiXCR, one entry per CDR3 protein. The sample includes hundreds of thousands of distinct CDR3 sequences, roughly 12% of them seen just once. The germline CDR1 and CDR2 sequences are LNHDA and SQIVND (reference sequence). The CDR3 consists of 13 residues. V dropped 3 bases and J dropped 4 bases, with 7 bases sitting between them. The same specimen was also included in a second study, on yellow fever vaccine responses in identical twins.

The sequence derives from a young woman in good health. Material: CD8+ T cells sorted from blood. This rearrangement joins TRBV19 to TRBJ2-1; D not certain. The DNA of the CDR3 is TGTGCCAGTAGTATCGCCAAATACAATGAGCAGTTCTTC. Its translation: CASSIAKYNEQFF.